This T cell receptor beta chain was documented in a study of CD8+ T cells in alopecia areata. In regard to this clone: Its antigen remains unknown.

Described treatment: oral pan-JAK inhibitor, 5-10 mg twice daily. Alopecia areata patients provided lesional scalp punch biopsies and peripheral blood. cDNA reverse transcribed from extracted RNA served as the sequencing template. Generated by immunoSEQ multiplex PCR, the TCRdb table keeps only in-frame clones and is missing some. The sample has 200,000 to 250,000 clones, just over 65% seen once. Study conclusions and caveats: With one nonresponder, baseline CD8+ expansion's link to response remains uncertain. Throughout tofacitinib, many expanded lesional clones continued to persist in scalp and blood. In lesional scalp, particularly from alopecia totalis/universalis, clonality was higher than in normal scalp.

This specimen consisted of CD4+ T cells sorted from blood, obtained at approximately week 42, from a patient treated with tofacitinib. The clonotype comes from a human donor with alopecia areata.

CDR3 bases: TGCGCCAGCAGCTTGGCCGGGGTTTCACTTAGCTCTGGGGCCAACGTCCTGACTTTC. Translation gives CASSLAGVSLSSGANVLTF. The V gene is TRBV5-1, the J gene TRBJ2-6, with TRBD2 as a possible D gene (5 bases). Trimming left V 0 bases short and J 0 bases short, with 16 bases between. Per germline, CDR1 SGHRS and CDR2 YFSETQ. There are 19 residues in the CDR3.